A selection of T cell receptor beta chains follows, all from one sample in a study of T cells after yellow fever vaccination. Via MiXCR, TCRdb re-called the 5' RACE reads, giving one row per CDR3 protein. The sample comprises 100,000 to 150,000 distinct CDR3 sequences, 7.4% of which are singletons, and around 2.6% rests with the top ten. Sequences were derived from CD4+ T cells sorted from PBMCs, sampled around 10 days after the first yellow fever vaccination. Receptors were obtained from a man younger than 30 who received the YFV17D yellow fever vaccine. The CDR3 runs from the conserved cysteine through the conserved F or W. Each record gives: D gene, J gene, V gene, clone size, CDR3 protein, CDR3 DNA. The D gene is left open where the match is weak. Expanded clones get a size class; other rows say once, few or many, or leave the size out.

D: TRBD2
J: TRBJ2-2
V: TRBV7-3
size: many
CDR3: CASSLHSGGLGNTGELFF
DNA: TGTGCCAGCAGCCTCCACTCGGGGGGGCTTGGGAACACCGGGGAGCTGTTTTTT

D: NA
J: TRBJ2-3
V: TRBV6-5
size: many
CDR3: CASSYVPQGRGDTQYF
DNA: TGTGCCAGCAGCTATGTTCCTCAGGGACGGGGAGATACGCAGTATTTT

D: NA
J: TRBJ1-1
V: TRBV20-1
size: many
CDR3: CSARVFRRGTMNTEAFF
DNA: TGCAGTGCTAGAGTATTCCGTCGGGGGACCATGAACACTGAAGCTTTCTTT

D: NA
J: TRBJ1-1
V: TRBV4-2
size: many
CDR3: CASSQDRQRNTEAFF
DNA: TGTGCCAGCAGCCAAGATCGACAGCGAAACACTGAAGCTTTCTTT

D: NA
J: TRBJ1-6
V: TRBV5-5
size: many
CDR3: CASSLAGTRNSPLHF
DNA: TGTGCCAGCAGCTTGGCGGGGACGAGGAATTCACCCCTCCACTTT

D: NA
J: TRBJ1-1
V: TRBV5-1
size: few
CDR3: CASSLDPRGGTEAFF
DNA: TGCGCCAGCAGCTTGGATCCCCGGGGAGGGACTGAAGCTTTCTTT

D: NA
J: TRBJ1-4
V: TRBV29-1
size: many
CDR3: CSAKDSGGEKLFF
DNA: TGCAGCGCTAAGGACAGTGGGGGAGAAAAACTGTTTTTT

D: NA
J: TRBJ1-1
V: TRBV20-1
size: few
CDR3: CSARWGGLEAFF
DNA: TGCAGTGCCCGATGGGGGGGACTTGAGGCTTTCTTT

D: NA
J: TRBJ1-1
V: TRBV12-5
size: many
CDR3: CASGPRRYTEAFF
DNA: TGTGCTAGTGGTCCCCGGAGGTACACTGAAGCTTTCTTT

D: NA
J: TRBJ1-2
V: TRBV19
size: many
CDR3: CASSIPPNYGYTF
DNA: TGTGCCAGTAGTATCCCTCCTAACTATGGCTACACCTTC

D: TRBD1
J: TRBJ1-2
V: TRBV20-1
size: NA
CDR3: CSATGTETYGYTF
DNA: TGCAGTGCTACAGGGACAGAAACCTATGGCTACACCTTC

D: NA
J: TRBJ1-2
V: TRBV5-1
size: NA
CDR3: CASSLEGRNGYTF
DNA: TGCGCCAGCAGCTTGGAAGGAAGAAATGGCTACACCTTC

D: TRBD2
J: TRBJ2-2
V: TRBV7-3
size: medium-sized
CDR3: CASSSSRGGSGELFF
DNA: TGTGCCAGCAGCTCCTCTCGGGGGGGAAGCGGGGAGCTGTTTTTT

D: NA
J: TRBJ1-5
V: TRBV10-2
size: NA
CDR3: CASSPERIQPQHF
DNA: TGCGCCAGCAGCCCCGAGAGGATTCAGCCCCAGCATTTT

D: NA
J: TRBJ2-1
V: TRBV18
size: many
CDR3: CASSPNLRVGLYNEQFF
DNA: TGTGCCAGCTCACCCAACCTCAGGGTCGGACTCTACAATGAGCAGTTCTTC

D: TRBD2
J: TRBJ2-5
V: TRBV20-1
size: many
CDR3: CSARGSGAPTQYF
DNA: TGCAGTGCTAGAGGTAGCGGGGCCCCGACCCAGTACTTC

D: NA
J: TRBJ1-1
V: TRBV27
size: many
CDR3: CASSLSWGMNTEAFF
DNA: TGTGCCAGCAGTTTGTCTTGGGGGATGAACACTGAAGCTTTCTTT

D: NA
J: TRBJ2-2
V: TRBV2
size: few
CDR3: CTCKIYRFQGVLFTGELFF
DNA: TGTACCTGCAAAATTTACAGGTTTCAAGGGGTGCTATTCACCGGGGAGCTGTTTTTT

D: NA
J: TRBJ2-5
V: TRBV5-1
size: NA
CDR3: CASSRTGPTQETQYF
DNA: TGCGCCAGCAGCCGCACAGGGCCAACCCAAGAGACCCAGTACTTC

D: NA
J: TRBJ2-3
V: TRBV5-1
size: many
CDR3: CASSPQGTDTQYF
DNA: TGCGCCAGCAGTCCGCAGGGTACAGATACGCAGTATTTT

D: NA
J: TRBJ1-6
V: TRBV20-1
size: many
CDR3: CSASPARGNSPLHF
DNA: TGCAGTGCTAGTCCCGCCAGGGGTAATTCACCCCTCCACTTT

D: NA
J: TRBJ1-3
V: TRBV4-3
size: many
CDR3: CASSQDVRSLPSSGNTIYF
DNA: TGCGCCAGCAGCCAAGATGTACGGTCCCTTCCATCCTCTGGAAACACCATATATTTT

D: NA
J: TRBJ2-3
V: TRBV6-2/TRBV6-3
size: many
CDR3: CASSRVSGGTDTQYF
DNA: TGTGCCAGCAGTAGGGTTAGCGGTGGCACAGATACGCAGTATTTT

D: NA
J: TRBJ2-2
V: TRBV6-1
size: many
CDR3: CACRGPNTGELFF
DNA: TGTGCCTGCCGGGGTCCGAACACCGGGGAGCTGTTTTTT

D: NA
J: TRBJ2-1
V: TRBV12-5
size: few
CDR3: CASAPRYGGNEQFF
DNA: TGTGCTAGTGCCCCCAGATATGGCGGTAATGAGCAGTTCTTC

D: TRBD1
J: TRBJ2-7
V: TRBV7-6
size: many
CDR3: CASSSTGGEQYF
DNA: TGTGCCAGCAGCTCGACAGGGGGCGAGCAGTACTTC

D: NA
J: TRBJ1-6
V: TRBV2
size: NA
CDR3: CASGRYNSPLHF
DNA: TGTGCCAGCGGACGGTATAATTCACCCCTCCACTTT

D: NA
J: TRBJ1-3
V: TRBV11-1
size: many
CDR3: CASSTSHGQRVGGSSGNTIYF
DNA: TGTGCCAGCAGCACAAGCCACGGACAGCGAGTTGGGGGTAGCTCTGGAAACACCATATATTTT

D: TRBD1
J: TRBJ1-1
V: TRBV4-3
size: many
CDR3: CASSQIGTANTEAFF
DNA: TGCGCCAGCAGCCAAATTGGGACAGCGAACACTGAAGCTTTCTTT

D: TRBD2
J: TRBJ2-7
V: TRBV11-2
size: many
CDR3: CASSTWTSGGYEQYF
DNA: TGTGCCAGCAGCACTTGGACTAGCGGGGGCTACGAGCAGTACTTC

D: NA
J: TRBJ2-7
V: TRBV5-1
size: many
CDR3: CASSLAPRTVEQYF
DNA: TGCGCCAGCAGCTTGGCGCCCAGGACGGTTGAGCAGTACTTC

D: TRBD2
J: TRBJ2-3
V: TRBV7-8
size: many
CDR3: CASSLALGTSGGPLADTQYF
DNA: TGTGCCAGCAGCTTAGCGCTAGGGACTAGCGGGGGCCCATTAGCAGATACGCAGTATTTT

D: NA
J: TRBJ2-1
V: TRBV20-1
size: many
CDR3: CSARPTENEQFF
DNA: TGCAGTGCTAGACCTACCGAAAATGAGCAGTTCTTC

D: NA
J: TRBJ2-5
V: TRBV18
size: NA
CDR3: CASSQTTTNTGETQYF
DNA: TGTGCCAGCTCACAAACGACTACAAACACGGGGGAGACCCAGTACTTC

D: TRBD1
J: TRBJ2-3
V: TRBV20-1
size: many
CDR3: CSARVPGQGTDTQYF
DNA: TGCAGTGCTAGAGTGCCCGGACAGGGTACAGATACGCAGTATTTT

D: NA
J: TRBJ2-5
V: TRBV19
size: many
CDR3: CASTQQHGETQYF
DNA: TGTGCCAGTACTCAACAGCACGGAGAGACCCAGTACTTC

D: TRBD1
J: TRBJ1-5
V: TRBV18
size: many
CDR3: CASSSGTGVYQPQHF
DNA: TGTGCCAGCTCATCCGGGACAGGAGTTTATCAGCCCCAGCATTTT

D: TRBD2
J: TRBJ2-3
V: TRBV20-1
size: few
CDR3: CCARALSGGARLNTQYF
DNA: TGCTGTGCTAGAGCGCTAAGCGGGGGGGCCAGGTTAAATACGCAGTATTTT

D: TRBD1
J: TRBJ2-1
V: TRBV6-5
size: many
CDR3: CASSYGTGDNEQFF
DNA: TGTGCCAGCAGTTACGGGACAGGAGACAATGAGCAGTTCTTC

D: NA
J: TRBJ1-2
V: TRBV25-1
size: many
CDR3: CASSAGYDYGYTF
DNA: TGTGCCAGCAGTGCAGGGTATGACTATGGCTACACCTTC

D: NA
J: TRBJ1-4
V: TRBV2
size: many
CDR3: CASSEFQENEKLFF
DNA: TGTGCCAGCAGTGAATTCCAGGAAAATGAAAAACTGTTTTTT

D: NA
J: TRBJ1-1
V: TRBV5-4
size: NA
CDR3: CASSGDLNTEAFF
DNA: TGTGCCAGCAGCGGAGACTTGAACACTGAAGCTTTCTTT

D: NA
J: TRBJ2-4
V: TRBV9
size: many
CDR3: CASGPFLAKNIQYF
DNA: TGTGCCAGTGGGCCTTTCCTAGCCAAAAACATTCAGTACTTC

D: NA
J: TRBJ2-5
V: TRBV20-1
size: many
CDR3: CSAPQGGKETQYF
DNA: TGCAGTGCACCCCAGGGGGGCAAAGAGACCCAGTACTTC

D: TRBD1
J: TRBJ2-2
V: TRBV18
size: many
CDR3: CASSPRQGVDTGELFF
DNA: TGTGCCAGCTCACCACGACAGGGGGTGGACACCGGGGAGCTGTTTTTT

D: TRBD1
J: TRBJ2-1
V: TRBV4-1
size: many
CDR3: CASSDRDRGSDEQFF
DNA: TGCGCCAGCAGCGACCGGGACAGGGGGTCCGATGAGCAGTTCTTC

D: NA
J: TRBJ2-6
V: TRBV18
size: NA
CDR3: CASSPGRGPGANVLTF
DNA: TGTGCCAGCTCACCGGGCAGAGGTCCTGGGGCCAACGTCCTGACTTTC

D: NA
J: TRBJ2-1
V: TRBV2
size: many
CDR3: CASSDTGIDEQFF
DNA: TGTGCCAGCAGTGACACAGGGATCGATGAGCAGTTCTTC

D: NA
J: TRBJ2-2
V: TRBV12-3/TRBV12-4
size: many
CDR3: CASSLGRATGELFF
DNA: TGTGCCAGCAGTTTAGGGAGGGCCACCGGGGAGCTGTTTTTT

D: NA
J: TRBJ2-5
V: TRBV12-3/TRBV12-4
size: many
CDR3: CASRLKGHQETQYF
DNA: TGTGCCAGCAGGTTAAAGGGACACCAAGAGACCCAGTACTTC

D: NA
J: TRBJ2-1
V: TRBV11-2
size: few
CDR3: CASSPNLPGGGTTGYSEQFF
DNA: TGTGCCAGCAGCCCAAACCTCCCTGGGGGGGGGACAACCGGGTACAGTGAGCAGTTCTTC

D: TRBD2
J: TRBJ2-5
V: TRBV3-1
size: many
CDR3: CASSHGAGVQETQYF
DNA: TGTGCCAGCAGCCATGGAGCGGGGGTCCAAGAGACCCAGTACTTC

D: NA
J: TRBJ2-3
V: TRBV20-1
size: many
CDR3: CSAPLEGTWDTQYF
DNA: TGCAGTGCGCCGCTCGAGGGGACGTGGGATACGCAGTATTTT

D: TRBD2
J: TRBJ2-7
V: TRBV4-3
size: many
CDR3: CASSQEGGRGSSYEQYF
DNA: TGCGCCAGCAGCCAAGAAGGCGGGCGGGGGAGCTCCTACGAGCAGTACTTC

D: NA
J: TRBJ2-2
V: TRBV6-2/TRBV6-3
size: many
CDR3: CASSYWGTGELFF
DNA: TGTGCCAGCAGTTACTGGGGCACCGGGGAGCTGTTTTTT

D: NA
J: TRBJ1-2
V: TRBV6-6
size: many
CDR3: CASSSGRSYGYTF
DNA: TGTGCCAGCAGTTCGGGACGGTCCTATGGCTACACCTTC

D: TRBD1
J: TRBJ1-3
V: TRBV29-1
size: many
CDR3: CSAEGQSGNTIYF
DNA: TGCAGCGCCGAGGGACAGTCTGGAAACACCATATATTTT

D: NA
J: TRBJ1-1
V: TRBV6-5
size: many
CDR3: CASSYSYRERLNTEAFF
DNA: TGTGCCAGCAGTTACTCCTACAGGGAACGATTGAACACTGAAGCTTTCTTT

D: NA
J: TRBJ2-3
V: TRBV20-1
size: many
CDR3: CSASPSGTDTQYF
DNA: TGCAGTGCTTCGCCGTCAGGCACAGATACGCAGTATTTT

D: NA
J: TRBJ2-2
V: TRBV4-3
size: many
CDR3: CASSQDPRPGELFF
DNA: TGCGCCAGCAGCCAAGATCCCCGTCCCGGGGAGCTGTTTTTT